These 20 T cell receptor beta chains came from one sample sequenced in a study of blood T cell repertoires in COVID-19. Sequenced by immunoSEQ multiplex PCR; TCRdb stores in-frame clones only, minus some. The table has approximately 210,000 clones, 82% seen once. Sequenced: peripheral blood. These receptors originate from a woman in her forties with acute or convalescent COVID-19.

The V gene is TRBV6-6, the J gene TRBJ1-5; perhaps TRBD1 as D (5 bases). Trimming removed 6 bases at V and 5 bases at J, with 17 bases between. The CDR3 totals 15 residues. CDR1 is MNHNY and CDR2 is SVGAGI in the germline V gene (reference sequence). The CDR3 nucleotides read TGTGCCAGCAGCCCCAGGTCAGGGTTCGATCAGCCCCAGCATTTT. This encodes CASSPRSGFDQPQHF.

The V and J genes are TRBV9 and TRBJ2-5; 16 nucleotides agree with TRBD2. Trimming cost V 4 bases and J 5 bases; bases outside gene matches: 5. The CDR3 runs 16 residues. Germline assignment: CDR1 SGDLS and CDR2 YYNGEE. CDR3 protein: CASSQGTSGGAETQYF. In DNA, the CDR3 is TGTGCCAGCAGCCAAGGGACTAGCGGGGGGGCGGAGACCCAGTACTTC.

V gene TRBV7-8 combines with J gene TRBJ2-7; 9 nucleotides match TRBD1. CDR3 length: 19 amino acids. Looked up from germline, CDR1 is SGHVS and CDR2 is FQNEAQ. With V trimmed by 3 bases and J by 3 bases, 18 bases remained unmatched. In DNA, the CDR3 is TGTGCCAGCAGCTTTGCCCGGACAGGGGAACTCTCAATCCTCTACGAGCAGTACTTC. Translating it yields CASSFARTGELSILYEQYF.

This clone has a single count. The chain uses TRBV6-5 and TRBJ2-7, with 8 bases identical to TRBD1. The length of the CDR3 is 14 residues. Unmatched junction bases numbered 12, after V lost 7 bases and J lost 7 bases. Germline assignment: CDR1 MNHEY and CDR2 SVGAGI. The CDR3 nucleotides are TGTGCCAGCAATTGGGACAGGTACAGTTTGGAGCAGTACTTC. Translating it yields CASNWDRYSLEQYF.

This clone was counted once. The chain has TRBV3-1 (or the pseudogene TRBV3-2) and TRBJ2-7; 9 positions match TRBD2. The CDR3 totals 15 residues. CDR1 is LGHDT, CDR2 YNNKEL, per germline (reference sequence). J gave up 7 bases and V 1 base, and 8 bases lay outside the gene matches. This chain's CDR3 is CASSQGLAGSGEQYF. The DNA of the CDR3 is TGTGCCAGCAGCCAAGGCCTAGCGGGGTCAGGGGAGCAGTACTTC.

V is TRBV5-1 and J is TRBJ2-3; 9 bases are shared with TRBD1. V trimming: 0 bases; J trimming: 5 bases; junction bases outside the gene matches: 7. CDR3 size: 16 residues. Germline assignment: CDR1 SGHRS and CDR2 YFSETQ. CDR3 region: CASSLVRTGVLDTQYF. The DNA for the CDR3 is TGCGCCAGCAGCTTGGTTAGGACAGGGGTATTAGATACGCAGTATTTT.

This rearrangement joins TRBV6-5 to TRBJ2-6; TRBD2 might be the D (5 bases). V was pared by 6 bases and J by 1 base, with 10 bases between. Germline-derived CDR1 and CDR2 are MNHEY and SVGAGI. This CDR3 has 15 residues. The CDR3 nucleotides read TGTGCCAGCAGCCTGGGGAGTTCTGGGGCCAACGTCCTGACTTTC. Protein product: CASSLGSSGANVLTF.

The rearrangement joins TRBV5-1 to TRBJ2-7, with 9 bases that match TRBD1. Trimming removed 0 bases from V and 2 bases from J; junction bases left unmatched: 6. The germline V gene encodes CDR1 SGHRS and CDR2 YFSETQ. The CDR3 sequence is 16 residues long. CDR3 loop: CASSLGDREGTYEQYF. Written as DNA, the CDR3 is TGCGCCAGCAGCTTGGGGGACAGGGAGGGGACCTACGAGCAGTACTTC. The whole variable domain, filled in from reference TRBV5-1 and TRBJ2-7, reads KAGVTQTPRYLIKTRGQQVTLSCSPISGHRSVSWYQQTPGQGLQFLFEYFSETQRNKGNFPGRFSGRQFSNSRSEMNVSTLELGDSALYLCASSLGDREGTYEQYFGPGTRLTVT.

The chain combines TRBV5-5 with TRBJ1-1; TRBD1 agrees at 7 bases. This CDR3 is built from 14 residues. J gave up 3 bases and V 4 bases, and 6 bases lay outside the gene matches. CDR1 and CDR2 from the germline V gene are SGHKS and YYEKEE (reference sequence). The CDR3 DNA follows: TGTGCCAGCAGCCTGGGACAGCGATACACTGAAGCTTTCTTT. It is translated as CASSLGQRYTEAFF.

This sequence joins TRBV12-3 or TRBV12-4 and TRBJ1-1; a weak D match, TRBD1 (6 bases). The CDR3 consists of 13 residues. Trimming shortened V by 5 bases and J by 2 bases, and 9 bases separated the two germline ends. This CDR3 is CASSRTVNTEAFF. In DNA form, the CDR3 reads TGTGCCAGCAGTCGGACAGTTAACACTGAAGCTTTCTTT.

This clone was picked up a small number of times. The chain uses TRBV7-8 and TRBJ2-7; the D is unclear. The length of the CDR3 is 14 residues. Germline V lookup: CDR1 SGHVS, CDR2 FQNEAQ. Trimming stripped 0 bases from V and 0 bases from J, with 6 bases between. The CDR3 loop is CASSLAEVSYEQYF. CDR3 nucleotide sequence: TGTGCCAGCAGCTTAGCTGAGGTCTCCTACGAGCAGTACTTC.

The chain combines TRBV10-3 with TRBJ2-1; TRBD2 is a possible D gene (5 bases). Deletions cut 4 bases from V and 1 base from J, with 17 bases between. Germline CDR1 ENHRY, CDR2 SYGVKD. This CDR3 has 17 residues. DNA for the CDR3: TGTGCCATCAGTGTTTATTTGGAGGACCCGTCCTACAATGAGCAGTTCTTC. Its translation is CAISVYLEDPSYNEQFF.

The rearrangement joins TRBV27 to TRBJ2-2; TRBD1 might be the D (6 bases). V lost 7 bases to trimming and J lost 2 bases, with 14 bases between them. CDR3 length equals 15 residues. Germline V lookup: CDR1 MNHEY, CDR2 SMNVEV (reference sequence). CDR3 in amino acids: CASTPGAFNTGELFF. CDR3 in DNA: TGTGCCAGCACCCCAGGGGCATTTAACACCGGGGAGCTGTTTTTT.

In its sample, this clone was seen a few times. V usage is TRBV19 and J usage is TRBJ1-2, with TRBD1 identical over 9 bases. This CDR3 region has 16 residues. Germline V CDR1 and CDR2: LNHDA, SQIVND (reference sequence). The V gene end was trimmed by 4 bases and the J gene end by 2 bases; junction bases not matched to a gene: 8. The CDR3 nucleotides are TGTGCCAGTAGTACCCACTCGGACAGGGGCAACTATGGCTACACCTTC. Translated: CASSTHSDRGNYGYTF.

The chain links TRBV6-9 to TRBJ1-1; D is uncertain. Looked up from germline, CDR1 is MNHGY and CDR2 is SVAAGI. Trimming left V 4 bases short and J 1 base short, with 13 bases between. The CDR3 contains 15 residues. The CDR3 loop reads CASSFEATWNTEAFF. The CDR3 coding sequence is TGTGCCAGCAGTTTCGAGGCCACTTGGAACACTGAAGCTTTCTTT.

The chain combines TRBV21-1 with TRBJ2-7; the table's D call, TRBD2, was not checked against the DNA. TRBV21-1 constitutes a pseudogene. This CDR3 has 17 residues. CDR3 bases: TGTGCCAGCAGCAAAGTTGGAGAGCGGGAGGACTCCTACGAGCAGTACTTC. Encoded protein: CASSKVGEREDSYEQYF.

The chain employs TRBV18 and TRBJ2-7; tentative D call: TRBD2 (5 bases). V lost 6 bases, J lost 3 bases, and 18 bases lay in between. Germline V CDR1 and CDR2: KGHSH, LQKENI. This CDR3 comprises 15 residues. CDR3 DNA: TGTGCCAGCTCTCCTTATCGGGATCAACTCTACGAGCAGTACTTC. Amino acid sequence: CASSPYRDQLYEQYF.

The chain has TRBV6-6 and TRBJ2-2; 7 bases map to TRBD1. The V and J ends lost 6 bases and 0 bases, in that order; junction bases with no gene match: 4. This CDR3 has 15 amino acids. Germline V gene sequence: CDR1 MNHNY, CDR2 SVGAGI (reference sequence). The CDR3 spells CASRGDSANTGELFF. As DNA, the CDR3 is TGTGCCAGCAGGGGGGACAGCGCGAACACCGGGGAGCTGTTTTTT.

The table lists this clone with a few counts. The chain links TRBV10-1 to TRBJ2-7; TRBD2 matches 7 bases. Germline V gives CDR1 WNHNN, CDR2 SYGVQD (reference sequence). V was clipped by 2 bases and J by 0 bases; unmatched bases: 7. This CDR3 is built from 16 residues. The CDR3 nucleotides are TGCGCCAGCAGTGAGGGGAGGGCATCGAGCTCCTACGAGCAGTACTTC. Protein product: CASSEGRASSSYEQYF.

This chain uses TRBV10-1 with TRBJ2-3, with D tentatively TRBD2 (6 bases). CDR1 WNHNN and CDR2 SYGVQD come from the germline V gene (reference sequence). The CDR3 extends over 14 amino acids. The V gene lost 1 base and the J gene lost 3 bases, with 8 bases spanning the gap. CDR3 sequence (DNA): TGCGCCAGCAGTGAGTTGGGGACTACAGATACGCAGTATTTT. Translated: CASSELGTTDTQYF.